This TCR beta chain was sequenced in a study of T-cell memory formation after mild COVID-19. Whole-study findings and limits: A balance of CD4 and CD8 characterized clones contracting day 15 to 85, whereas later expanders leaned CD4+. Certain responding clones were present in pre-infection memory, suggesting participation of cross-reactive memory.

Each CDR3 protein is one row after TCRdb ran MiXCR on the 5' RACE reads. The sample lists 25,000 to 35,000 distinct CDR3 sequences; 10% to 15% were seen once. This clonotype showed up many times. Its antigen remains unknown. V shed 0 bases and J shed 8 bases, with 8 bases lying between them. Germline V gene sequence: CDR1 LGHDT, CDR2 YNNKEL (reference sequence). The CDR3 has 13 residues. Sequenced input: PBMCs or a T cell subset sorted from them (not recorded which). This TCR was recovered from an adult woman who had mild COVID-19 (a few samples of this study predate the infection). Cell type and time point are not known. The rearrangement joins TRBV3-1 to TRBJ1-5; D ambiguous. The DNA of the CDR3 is TGTGCCAGCAGCCAAGATTCCGCGGAGCCCCAGCATTTT. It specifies CASSQDSAEPQHF.